A selection of T cell receptor beta chains follows, all from one sample in a study of early T cells in non-severe SARS-CoV-2 infection. Each CDR3 protein is one row after TCRdb ran MiXCR on the 5' RACE reads. This repertoire shows 45,000 or so distinct CDR3 sequences, 6.1% found once; its top ten account for approximately 13%. Sample: whole blood. These receptors all come from an adult who was a healthcare worker with PCR-confirmed SARS-CoV-2 infection or an uninfected control (not recorded which). CDR3s include the opening cysteine and the closing phenylalanine or tryptophan. Fields, in order: CDR3 length, D gene, J gene, V gene, clone size, CDR3 protein, CDR3 DNA. A D gene is named only where the DNA matches it firmly. The size field is filled for only some rows; it gives once, few, many or a size class.

cdr3_length: 17
d_call: TRBD2
j_call: TRBJ2-3
v_call: TRBV6-5
clone_size: few
cdr3_aa: CASSYRAGGTIPDTQYF
cdr3_nt: TGTGCCAGCAGTTACCGAGCGGGGGGTACCATCCCAGATACGCAGTATTTT

cdr3_length: 16
d_call: NA
j_call: TRBJ1-5
v_call: TRBV19
clone_size: many
cdr3_aa: CASSTLIGLSNQPQHF
cdr3_nt: TGTGCCAGTAGTACCCTGATAGGACTTAGCAATCAGCCCCAGCATTTT

cdr3_length: 14
d_call: TRBD2
j_call: TRBJ2-5
v_call: TRBV7-2
clone_size: many
cdr3_aa: CASSRLAGKETQYF
cdr3_nt: TGTGCCAGCAGCAGGCTAGCGGGGAAAGAGACCCAGTACTTC

cdr3_length: 17
d_call: TRBD1
j_call: TRBJ1-2
v_call: TRBV28
clone_size: NA
cdr3_aa: CASRPLLRDRVDYGYTF
cdr3_nt: TGTGCCAGCAGACCACTCCTCCGGGACAGGGTTGACTATGGCTACACCTTC

cdr3_length: 15
d_call: NA
j_call: TRBJ2-3
v_call: TRBV24-1
clone_size: many
cdr3_aa: CATSDVGGLVDTQYF
cdr3_nt: TGTGCCACCAGTGATGTCGGGGGCTTGGTAGATACGCAGTATTTT

cdr3_length: 14
d_call: NA
j_call: TRBJ1-1
v_call: TRBV5-1
clone_size: many
cdr3_aa: CASSLGTENTEAFF
cdr3_nt: TGCGCCAGCAGCTTGGGGACAGAGAACACTGAAGCTTTCTTT

cdr3_length: 11
d_call: NA
j_call: TRBJ2-7
v_call: TRBV29-1
clone_size: few
cdr3_aa: CSVEWEYEQYF
cdr3_nt: TGCAGCGTTGAATGGGAATACGAGCAGTACTTC

cdr3_length: 14
d_call: NA
j_call: TRBJ1-2
v_call: TRBV3-1
clone_size: many
cdr3_aa: CASSQRTANYGYTF
cdr3_nt: TGTGCCAGCAGCCAGCGGACAGCTAACTATGGCTACACCTTC

cdr3_length: 16
d_call: NA
j_call: TRBJ2-5
v_call: TRBV11-2
clone_size: many
cdr3_aa: CASSSRGGLPQETQYF
cdr3_nt: TGTGCCAGCAGCTCAAGAGGGGGGTTACCCCAAGAGACCCAGTACTTC

cdr3_length: 15
d_call: NA
j_call: TRBJ1-6
v_call: TRBV4-3
clone_size: few
cdr3_aa: CASSQDLGSNSPLHF
cdr3_nt: TGCGCCAGCAGCCAAGATCTCGGCAGTAACTCACCCCTCCACTTT

cdr3_length: 15
d_call: TRBD2
j_call: TRBJ2-1
v_call: TRBV6-4
clone_size: few
cdr3_aa: CASSLSGEPYNEQFF
cdr3_nt: TGTGCCAGCAGCCTAAGCGGGGAGCCCTACAATGAGCAGTTCTTC

cdr3_length: 14
d_call: TRBD1
j_call: TRBJ2-3
v_call: TRBV5-6
clone_size: many
cdr3_aa: CASSPGTGGDTQYF
cdr3_nt: TGTGCCAGCAGCCCCGGGACAGGGGGAGATACGCAGTATTTT

cdr3_length: 17
d_call: NA
j_call: TRBJ1-5
v_call: TRBV6-2/TRBV6-3
clone_size: many
cdr3_aa: CASRPRRSGYSNQPQHF
cdr3_nt: TGTGCCAGCAGACCACGTAGGTCCGGGTACAGCAATCAGCCCCAGCATTTT

cdr3_length: 13
d_call: TRBD1
j_call: TRBJ1-1
v_call: TRBV14
clone_size: many
cdr3_aa: CASSQGQGSEAFF
cdr3_nt: TGTGCCAGCAGCCAAGGACAGGGATCTGAAGCTTTCTTT

cdr3_length: 15
d_call: TRBD1
j_call: TRBJ1-1
v_call: TRBV12-5
clone_size: many
cdr3_aa: CASGHGQGAGTEAFF
cdr3_nt: TGTGCTAGTGGACACGGACAGGGGGCGGGCACTGAAGCTTTCTTT